These T cell receptor beta chains were read from a single sample in a study of radiotherapy plus CTLA-4 blockade in lung cancer. Here immunoSEQ multiplex PCR was the method, and the copy in TCRdb shows in-frame clones only, minus some. This table has 30,000 to 35,000 clones, 65% to 75% appearing once. The sequencing here drew on peripheral blood, taken from a patient treated with radiotherapy plus ipilimumab. The receptors were gathered from a human donor with non-small cell lung cancer who had stable disease on radiotherapy plus ipilimumab. Each CDR3 is given with its conserved first and last residue. D genes are given only for firm matches. Clone size is not always given. Where it is, it says once, few, many or a class for expanded clones.

D: .
V: TRBV20-1
size: .
J: TRBJ2-3
CDR3: CSASIGNTQYF
DNA: TGCAGTGCTAGTATTGGAAATACGCAGTATTTT

D: TRBD2
V: TRBV7-2
size: .
J: TRBJ2-7
CDR3: CASSLSGTSSYEQYF
DNA: TGTGCCAGCAGCTTATCTGGGACTAGCTCCTACGAGCAGTACTTC

D: .
V: TRBV20-1
size: .
J: TRBJ2-7
CDR3: CSARAVYEQYF
DNA: TGCAGTGCTAGAGCAGTCTACGAGCAGTACTTC

D: .
V: TRBV10-1
size: few
J: TRBJ2-6
CDR3: CASRDASSGANVLTF
DNA: TGCGCCAGCAGAGACGCTAGCTCTGGGGCCAACGTCCTGACTTTC

D: .
V: TRBV11-3
size: .
J: TRBJ1-1
CDR3: CASSPRQVSEAFF
DNA: TGTGCCAGCAGCCCCAGACAGGTCTCTGAAGCTTTCTTT

D: .
V: TRBV5-4
size: .
J: TRBJ2-5
CDR3: CASSLGGGETQYF
DNA: TGCGCCAGCAGCTTGGGTGGGGGGGAGACCCAGTACTTC

D: .
V: TRBV5-1
size: few
J: TRBJ1-1
CDR3: CASILIPGSAAFF
DNA: TGCGCCAGCATCCTAATTCCAGGCTCGGCAGCTTTCTTT

D: .
V: TRBV20-1
size: few
J: TRBJ2-5
CDR3: CSAHTWDFEYF
DNA: TGCAGTGCCCACACATGGGACTTCGAGTACTTC

D: .
V: TRBV7-2
size: .
J: TRBJ1-5
CDR3: CASSSAPRGIRDDQPQHF
DNA: TGTGCCAGCAGCTCAGCCCCGAGGGGAATTCGCGACGATCAGCCCCAGCATTTT

D: TRBD1
V: TRBV4-1
size: .
J: TRBJ1-1
CDR3: CASSQAALKTGTRNTEAFF
DNA: TGCGCCAGCAGCCAAGCCGCCCTCAAGACAGGGACCCGTAACACTGAAGCTTTCTTT

D: .
V: TRBV2
size: .
J: TRBJ2-7
CDR3: CASSEPRTAYEQYF
DNA: TGTGCCAGCAGTGAACCTCGGACAGCCTACGAGCAGTACTTC

D: .
V: TRBV18
size: .
J: TRBJ2-6
CDR3: CASSPGPYYNRAGANVLTF
DNA: TGTGCCAGCTCACCCGGCCCCTATTACAACAGGGCCGGGGCCAACGTCCTGACTTTC

D: TRBD1
V: TRBV5-4
size: .
J: TRBJ1-4
CDR3: CASSQDVSGQERGKLFF
DNA: TGCGCCAGCAGCCAAGACGTGTCGGGACAGGAACGGGGAAAACTGTTTTTT

D: .
V: TRBV7-6
size: few
J: TRBJ2-2
CDR3: CASSLEGGARLTGELFF
DNA: TGTGCCAGCAGCTTAGAAGGGGGGGCGCGTCTCACCGGGGAGCTGTTTTTT

D: .
V: TRBV7-2
size: .
J: TRBJ2-1
CDR3: CASSLARVGEQFF
DNA: TGTGCCAGCAGCTTAGCGAGGGTGGGTGAGCAGTTCTTC

D: .
V: TRBV4-1
size: .
J: TRBJ2-1
CDR3: CASSQEVQSNEQFF
DNA: TGCGCCAGCAGCCAAGAAGTACAGAGCAATGAGCAGTTCTTC

D: .
V: TRBV18
size: few
J: TRBJ1-5
CDR3: CASSPGEGQPQHF
DNA: TGTGCCAGCTCACCCGGGGAGGGACAGCCCCAGCATTTT

D: .
V: TRBV13
size: few
J: TRBJ1-2
CDR3: CASSFPRGTYGYTF
DNA: TGTGCCAGCAGCTTTCCTCGTGGGACCTATGGCTACACCTTC

D: TRBD2
V: TRBV25-1
size: .
J: TRBJ2-1
CDR3: CASSDLLGGGYNEQFF
DNA: TGTGCCAGCAGTGATCTCTTGGGCGGGGGCTACAATGAGCAGTTCTTC

D: .
V: TRBV6-6
size: few
J: TRBJ2-3
CDR3: CASIPRGVGTDTQYF
DNA: TGTGCCAGCATCCCCAGGGGAGTCGGGACAGATACGCAGTATTTT

D: .
V: TRBV11-2
size: .
J: TRBJ2-3
CDR3: CASSLDVGTDTQYF
DNA: TGTGCCAGCAGCTTAGATGTGGGCACAGATACGCAGTATTTT

D: TRBD2
V: TRBV11-3
size: .
J: TRBJ2-2
CDR3: CASSFGTSTGELFF
DNA: TGTGCCAGCAGCTTCGGGACTAGCACCGGGGAGCTGTTTTTT